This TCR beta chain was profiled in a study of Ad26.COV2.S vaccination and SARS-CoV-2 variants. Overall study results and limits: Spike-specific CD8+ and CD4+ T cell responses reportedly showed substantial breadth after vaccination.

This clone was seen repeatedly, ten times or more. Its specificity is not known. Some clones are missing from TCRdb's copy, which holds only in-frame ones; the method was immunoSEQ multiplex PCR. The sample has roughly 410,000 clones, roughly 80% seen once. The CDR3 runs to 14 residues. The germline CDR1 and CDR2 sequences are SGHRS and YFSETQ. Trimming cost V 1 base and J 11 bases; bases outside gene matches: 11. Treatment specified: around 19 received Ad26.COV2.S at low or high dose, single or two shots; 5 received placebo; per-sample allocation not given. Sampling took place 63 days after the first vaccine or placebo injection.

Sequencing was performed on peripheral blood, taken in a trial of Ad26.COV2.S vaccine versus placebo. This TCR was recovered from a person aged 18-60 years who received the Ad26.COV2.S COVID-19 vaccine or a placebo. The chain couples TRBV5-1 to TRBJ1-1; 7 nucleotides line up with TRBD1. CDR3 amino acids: CASSLSQGIVGAFF. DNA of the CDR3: TGCGCCAGCAGCTTGTCACAGGGGATAGTCGGGGCTTTCTTT.